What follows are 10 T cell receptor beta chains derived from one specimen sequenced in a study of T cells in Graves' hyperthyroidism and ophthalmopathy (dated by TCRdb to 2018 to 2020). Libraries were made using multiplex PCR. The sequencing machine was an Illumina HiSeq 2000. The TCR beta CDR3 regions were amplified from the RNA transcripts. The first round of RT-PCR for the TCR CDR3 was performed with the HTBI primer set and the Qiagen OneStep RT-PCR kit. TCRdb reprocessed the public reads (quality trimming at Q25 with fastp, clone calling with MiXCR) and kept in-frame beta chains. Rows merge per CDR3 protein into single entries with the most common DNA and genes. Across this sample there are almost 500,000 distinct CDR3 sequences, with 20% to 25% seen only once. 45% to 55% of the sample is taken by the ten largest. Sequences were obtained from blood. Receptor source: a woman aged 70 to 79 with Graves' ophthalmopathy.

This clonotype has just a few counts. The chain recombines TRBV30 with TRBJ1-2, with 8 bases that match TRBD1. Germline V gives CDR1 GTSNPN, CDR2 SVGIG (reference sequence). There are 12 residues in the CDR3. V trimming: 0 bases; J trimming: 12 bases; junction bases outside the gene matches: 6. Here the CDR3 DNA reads TGTGCCTGGAGTGTACTACAGGGGGTCAACACCTTC. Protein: CAWSVLQGVNTF.

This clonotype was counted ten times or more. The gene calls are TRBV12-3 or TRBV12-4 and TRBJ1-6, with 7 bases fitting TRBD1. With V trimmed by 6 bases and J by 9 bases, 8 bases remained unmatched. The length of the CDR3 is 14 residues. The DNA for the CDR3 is TGTGCCAGCAGAGAGCAGGGGGTGGGTTCACCCCTCCACTTT. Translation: CASREQGVGSPLHF.

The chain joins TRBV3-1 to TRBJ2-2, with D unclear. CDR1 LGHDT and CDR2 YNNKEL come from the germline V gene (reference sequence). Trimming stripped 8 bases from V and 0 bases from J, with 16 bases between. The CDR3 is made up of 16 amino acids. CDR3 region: CASGRREGTNTGELFF. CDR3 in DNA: TGTGCCAGCGGACGAAGGGAAGGCACGAACACCGGGGAGCTGTTTTTT.

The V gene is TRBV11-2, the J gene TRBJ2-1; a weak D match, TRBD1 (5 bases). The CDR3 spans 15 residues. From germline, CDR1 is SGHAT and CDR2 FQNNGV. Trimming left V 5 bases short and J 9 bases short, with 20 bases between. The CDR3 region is CASSTINPIQGEQFF. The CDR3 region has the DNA TGTGCCAGCAGCACGATCAATCCCATCCAGGGTGAGCAGTTCTTC. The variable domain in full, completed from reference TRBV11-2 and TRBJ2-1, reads EAGVAQSPRYKIIEKRQSVAFWCNPISGHATLYWYQQILGQGPKLLIQFQNNGVVDDSQLPKDRFSAERLKGVDSTLKIQPAKLEDSAVYLCASSTINPIQGEQFFGPGTRLTVL.

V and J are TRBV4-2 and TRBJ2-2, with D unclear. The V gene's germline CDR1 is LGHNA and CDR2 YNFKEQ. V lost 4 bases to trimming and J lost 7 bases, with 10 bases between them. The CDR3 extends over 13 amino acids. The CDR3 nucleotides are TGTGCCAGCAGCCCACGACTTAGCGGGGAGCTGTTTTTT. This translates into CASSPRLSGELFF.

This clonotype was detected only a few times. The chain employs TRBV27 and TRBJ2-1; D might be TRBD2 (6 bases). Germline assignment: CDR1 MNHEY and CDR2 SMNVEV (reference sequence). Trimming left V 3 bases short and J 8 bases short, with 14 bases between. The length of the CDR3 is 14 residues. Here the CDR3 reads CASSLRGGWDEQFF. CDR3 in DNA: TGTGCCAGCAGTTTGAGGGGAGGATGGGATGAGCAGTTCTTC.

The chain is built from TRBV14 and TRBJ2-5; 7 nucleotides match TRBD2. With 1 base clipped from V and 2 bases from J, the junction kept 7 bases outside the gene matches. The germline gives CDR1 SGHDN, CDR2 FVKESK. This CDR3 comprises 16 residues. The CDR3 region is CASSQGAGVWQETQYF. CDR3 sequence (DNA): TGTGCCAGCAGCCAAGGGGCGGGAGTCTGGCAAGAGACCCAGTACTTC.

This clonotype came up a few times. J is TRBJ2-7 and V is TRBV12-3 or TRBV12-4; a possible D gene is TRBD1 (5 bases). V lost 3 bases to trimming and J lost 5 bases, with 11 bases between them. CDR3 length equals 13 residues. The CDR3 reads CASSFARAHEQYF. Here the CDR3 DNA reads TGTGCCAGCAGTTTTGCCAGGGCCCACGAGCAGTACTTC.

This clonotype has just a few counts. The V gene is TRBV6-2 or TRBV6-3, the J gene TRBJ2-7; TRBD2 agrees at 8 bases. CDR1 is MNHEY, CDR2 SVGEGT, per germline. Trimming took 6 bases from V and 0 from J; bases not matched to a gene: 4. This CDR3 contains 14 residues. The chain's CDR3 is CASRGAGDSYEQYF. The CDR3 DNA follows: TGTGCCAGCAGGGGAGCGGGGGACTCCTACGAGCAGTACTTC.

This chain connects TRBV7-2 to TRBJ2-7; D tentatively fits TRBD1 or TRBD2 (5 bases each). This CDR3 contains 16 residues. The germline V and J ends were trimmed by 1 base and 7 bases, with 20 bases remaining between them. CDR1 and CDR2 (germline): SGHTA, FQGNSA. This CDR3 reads CASSLGFGGNSGEQYF. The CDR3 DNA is TGTGCCAGCAGCTTAGGATTTGGGGGAAATTCTGGGGAGCAGTACTTC.